Presented here are 16 T cell receptor beta chains from one specimen sequenced in a study of OX40 agonist ivuxolimab in advanced cancers. Receptors were amplified or captured by the immunoSEQ multiplex PCR assay. TCRdb provides this immuneACCESS table in a form limited to in-frame rearrangements. Some clones are lacking; in checked studies, under half of them reflect an unresolved V gene, and why the rest are absent is not known. Within this sample are 74,000 or so clones, with roughly 91% of them counted one time only. The biggest ten clones account for 13% to 15% of the sample. This sample comprised CD4+ or CD8+ T cells sorted from blood, obtained in a trial of the OX40 agonist ivuxolimab. The source is an adult with an advanced solid tumor such as melanoma, head and neck, liver or kidney cancer.

The chain carries TRBV4-2 and TRBJ1-2; no clear D. The CDR3 totals 14 residues. Germline CDR1 is LGHNA and CDR2 is YNFKEQ. V lost 4 bases and J 4 bases, leaving 13 bases between the germline ends. CDR3 residues: CASSRWGEGYGYTF. For the CDR3, the DNA is TGTGCCAGCAGCCGGTGGGGTGAGGGCTATGGCTACACCTTC.

The chain recombines TRBV10-1 with TRBJ2-1; 9 bases are a match to TRBD2. Germline V gene lookup returns CDR1 WNHNN and CDR2 SYGVQD (reference sequence). This CDR3 region has 17 residues. With V trimmed by 0 bases and J by 4 bases, 7 bases remained unmatched. CDR3 in amino acids: CASSESMVTSGYNEQFF. Here the CDR3 DNA reads TGCGCCAGCAGTGAGTCGATGGTCACTAGCGGGTACAATGAGCAGTTCTTC.

This sequence joins TRBV7-9 and TRBJ2-7, with unresolved D. V was cut by 1 base and J by 7 bases, with 8 bases left in between. The CDR3 covers 12 residues. The germline CDR1 and CDR2 sequences are SEHNR and FQNEAQ (reference sequence). DNA of the CDR3: TGTGCCAGCAGCTTAGGGGTCTGGGAGCAGTACTTC. Translating gives CASSLGVWEQYF.

The chain couples TRBV19 to TRBJ2-7, with D possibly called TRBD1 or TRBD2 (5 bases each). CDR1 is LNHDA, CDR2 SQIVND, per germline (reference sequence). The CDR3 totals 14 residues. V gave up 2 bases and J gave up 0 bases, with 8 bases separating them. The CDR3 sequence: CASSIWDASYEQYF. The CDR3 DNA is TGTGCCAGTAGTATATGGGACGCCTCCTACGAGCAGTACTTC.

The genes are TRBV4-1 and TRBJ1-5; possibly TRBD1 for D (6 bases). V was trimmed by 6 bases and J by 5 bases, leaving 17 bases between them. This CDR3 is built from 15 residues. Germline CDR1 and CDR2: MGHRA and YSYEKL. The CDR3 is CASRNTGLGDQPQHF. The CDR3, as DNA: TGCGCCAGCAGGAATACAGGGTTGGGGGATCAGCCCCAGCATTTT.

The V and J genes are TRBV27 and TRBJ1-5, with a possible D match to TRBD1 (5 bases). Germline CDR1 reads MNHEY; CDR2 reads SMNVEV (reference sequence). There are 15 residues in the CDR3. V shed 3 bases and J shed 3 bases, with 12 bases lying between them. The CDR3 DNA reads TGTGCCAGCAGTTTCAAAGGGGCCGACAATCAGCCCCAGCATTTT. Translated, it gives CASSFKGADNQPQHF.

The CDR3: CASSPGLSYEQYF. The DNA of the CDR3 is TGCGCCAGCAGCCCGGGACTCAGCTACGAGCAGTACTTC. The chain carries TRBV10-2 and TRBJ2-7; TRBD2 might be the D (6 bases). V gave up 6 bases and J gave up 3 bases, with 12 bases separating them. CDR1 and CDR2 (germline): WSHSY, SAAADI. The CDR3 has 13 amino acids.

The rearrangement links TRBV15 to TRBJ1-2; D is perhaps TRBD1 (6 bases). Germline V gives CDR1 LNHNV, CDR2 YYDKDF (reference sequence). V dropped 0 bases and J dropped 8 bases, with 25 bases sitting between them. The CDR3 is made up of 18 amino acids. CDR3 sequence reads: CATSRDPAPPTRTVGYTF. The CDR3 DNA follows: TGTGCCACCAGCAGAGATCCGGCCCCCCCGACCCGGACAGTCGGCTACACCTTC.

The J gene is TRBJ1-1, the V gene TRBV27, with 9 bases matching TRBD1. CDR3 size: 16 residues. V shed 5 bases, J shed 4 bases, and the junction held 11 bases outside the gene matches. Germline V gene data show CDR1 as MNHEY and CDR2 as SMNVEV (reference sequence). The DNA of the CDR3 is TGTGCCAGCAGTCTACTCGGACAGGGGATGATCACTGAAGCTTTCTTT. Translation gives CASSLLGQGMITEAFF.

The chain has TRBV19 and TRBJ2-7; 9 positions agree with TRBD1. V dropped 5 bases and J dropped 6; count of bases not matched to a gene: 2. The CDR3 length is 12 residues. CDR1 LNHDA and CDR2 SQIVND come from the germline V gene (reference sequence). The CDR3 region is CASSEDRGEQYF. The CDR3 DNA follows: TGTGCCAGTAGTGAGGACAGGGGCGAGCAGTACTTC.

This chain connects TRBV6-5 to TRBJ2-7; no firm D call. Germline V lookup: CDR1 MNHEY, CDR2 SVGAGI. CDR3 length equals 13 residues. V was cut by 0 bases and J by 3 bases, with 6 bases left in between. The CDR3: CASSYSTGYEQYF. The CDR3 coding sequence is TGTGCCAGCAGTTACTCGACGGGCTACGAGCAGTACTTC.

This sequence joins TRBV11-3 and TRBJ1-4, with 12 bases lining up with TRBD1. The CDR3 has 15 residues. Germline V gene sequence: CDR1 SGHNT, CDR2 YENEEA. Trimming took 5 bases from V and 8 from J; bases not matched to a gene: 6. The CDR3 nucleotides read TGTGCCAGCAGCGCCGGGACAGGGGGCAGCGAAAAACTGTTTTTT. Translating gives CASSAGTGGSEKLFF.

The chain links TRBV11-2 to TRBJ1-2; a weak D match, TRBD1 (6 bases). This CDR3 comprises 14 residues. V gave up 8 bases and J gave up 6 bases, with 19 bases separating them. Germline V CDR1 and CDR2: SGHAT, FQNNGV. In nucleotides, the CDR3 is TGTGCCAGCTCCATTTCTCGGGGGGCGGATGGCTACACCTTC. This encodes CASSISRGADGYTF. The full variable domain, in which reference TRBV11-2 and TRBJ1-2 provide the parts outside the CDR3, is EAGVAQSPRYKIIEKRQSVAFWCNPISGHATLYWYQQILGQGPKLLIQFQNNGVVDDSQLPKDRFSAERLKGVDSTLKIQPAKLEDSAVYLCASSISRGADGYTFGSGTRLTVV.

V usage is TRBV4-1 and J usage is TRBJ2-7, with 8 positions matching TRBD1. J gave up 0 bases and V 1 base, and 2 bases lay outside the gene matches. This CDR3 region has 15 residues. Germline V lookup: CDR1 MGHRA, CDR2 YSYEKL. This CDR3 reads CASSQVQGASYEQYF. Written as DNA, the CDR3 is TGCGCCAGCAGCCAAGTCCAGGGGGCCTCCTACGAGCAGTACTTC.

The V gene is TRBV9, the J gene TRBJ2-7, with D possibly being TRBD1 (6 bases). The germline V gene has CDR1 SGDLS and CDR2 YYNGEE. The CDR3 totals 16 residues. The V gene lost 2 bases and the J gene lost 0 bases, with 15 bases spanning the gap. Here the CDR3 DNA reads TGTGCCAGCAGCGTTACGGATGCGACAGGCTCCTACGAGCAGTACTTC. It yields the protein CASSVTDATGSYEQYF.

This clone was found once. The J gene is TRBJ2-1, the V gene TRBV4-2, with TRBD2 identical over 10 bases. Germline loops: CDR1 LGHNA, CDR2 YNFKEQ. Trimming at V came to 4 bases and at J to 8 bases, leaving 11 bases not matched to a gene. CDR3 length: 16 residues. In nucleotides, the CDR3 is TGTGCCAGCAGCCCGGAAGAAGGGACTAGCGCCGATGAGCAGTTCTTC. Amino acid sequence: CASSPEEGTSADEQFF.